The sequence of this T cell receptor beta chain was determined in a study of immune characterization of retroperitoneal liposarcoma (dated by TCRdb to about 2019). Receptor libraries were prepared by PCR. The instrument given in TCRdb is NextSeq 500. TCRdb handled the public reads itself, with Q25 trimming in fastp and clone calling in MiXCR, and kept productive beta chains. Under each unique CDR3 protein, matching rows form one entry showing the most common genes and DNA. The sample includes 8,000 to 11,000 distinct CDR3 sequences, with about 27% observed a single time. 8.5% of the sample rests with the top ten. Here V drops 2 bases and J drops 8 bases, and the junction holds 6 bases not matched to any gene. From the germline V gene (reference sequence), CDR1 is MNHNY and CDR2 is SVGAGI. The CDR3 contains 14 residues, cysteine and phenylalanine counted. Only the CDR3 part of the read is kept: 42 bases, read in frame from the first base.

This clonotype appeared many times. Its antigen has not been determined. No base-level quality is on record; no much larger clone is a single base apart. The sample comprised tumor tissue. The chain is assembled from TRBV6-6 and TRBJ1-2; TRBD1 aligns with 9 central bases. This sequence was found in a female donor with retroperitoneal liposarcoma. For the CDR3, the sequence is CASSYETGGGGYTF. The bases are TGTGCCAGCAGTTACGAGACAGGGGGTGGGGGCTACACCTTC.